What follows are 8 T cell receptor beta chains derived from one specimen sequenced in a study of T cell repertoires in cytomegalovirus infection. TCRdb processed the reads anew with MiXCR; each CDR3 protein has one entry. The sample consists of hundreds of thousands of distinct CDR3 sequences, around 32% of them appearing once. Their antigens remain unidentified. The source was cultured CD8+ T cells from PBMCs, collected from culture after CMV antigen stimulation. The receptors were sampled from a human donor in good health (CMV status not recorded). Some clones in this sample may be carry-over from other donors' samples.

The V gene is TRBV7-9, the J gene TRBJ1-6, with D perhaps TRBD1 (6 bases). The V gene lost 4 bases and the J gene lost 13 bases, with 20 bases spanning the gap. The V gene's germline CDR1 is SEHNR and CDR2 FQNEAQ (reference sequence). CDR3 length equals 15 residues. CDR3 loop: CASSSLLGHQSPLHF. The CDR3 DNA reads as TGTGCCAGCAGCTCTCTGTTGGGACACCAGAGTCCCCTCCACTTT.

There are many counts of this clonotype. V is TRBV12-3 or TRBV12-4 and J is TRBJ2-1; unclear D gene. The CDR3 length is 12 residues. V lost 5 bases to trimming and J lost 3 bases, with 5 bases between them. CDR3 nucleotides: TGTGCCAGCAGTGGGGACTACAATGAGCAGTTCTTC. This codes for CASSGDYNEQFF.

This clonotype was seen many times. The gene calls are TRBV7-2 and TRBJ1-2, with TRBD1 identical over 10 bases. Germline lookup yields CDR1 SGHTA and CDR2 FQGNSA. J lost 6 bases, V lost 3 bases, and 7 bases had no gene match. The CDR3 contains 15 residues. The CDR3 DNA follows: TGTGCCAGCAGCTTCCGACCCGACAGGGGGCATGGCTACACCTTC. This encodes CASSFRPDRGHGYTF.

With respect to this clonotype: A much bigger clone sits one base away, suggesting this may be a read error. The chain has TRBV7-2 and TRBJ2-3; maybe TRBD1 (6 bases). This CDR3 comprises 14 residues. Per the germline V gene, CDR1 is SGHTA and CDR2 is FQGNSA. The CDR3 nucleotides read TGTGGCAGCAGCTCTAGGGGGTCCACAGATACGCAGTATTTT. As protein: CGSSSRGSTDTQYF.

This clonotype was picked up a small number of times. The CDR3 loop is CASNPDRDTEAFF. CDR3 nucleotide sequence: TGTGCCAGCAACCCCGACAGGGACACTGAAGCTTTCTTT. The V call is TRBV6-6, the J call TRBJ1-1; 7 nucleotides line up with TRBD1. The CDR3 length is 13 residues. Unmatched junction bases numbered 5, after V lost 7 bases and J lost 3 bases. The V gene's germline CDR1 is MNHNY and CDR2 SVGAGI (reference sequence).

V is TRBV10-2 and J is TRBJ2-5, with 11 bases matching TRBD2. The V and J ends lost 2 bases and 4 bases, in that order; junction bases with no gene match: 3. Germline assignment: CDR1 WSHSY and CDR2 SAAADI. The CDR3 loop spans 15 amino acids. In nucleotides, the CDR3 is TGCGCCAGCAGTGAGGAGACTAGCGGGGTAGAGACCCAGTACTTC. Its protein is CASSEETSGVETQYF.

This clonotype was counted many times. This rearrangement joins TRBV11-1 to TRBJ2-5, with 9 positions matching TRBD2. Losses at the gene ends were 5 bases for V and 1 base for J; bases not matched to a gene: 8. The CDR3 has 16 amino acids. Per the germline V gene, CDR1 is SGHAT and CDR2 is FQDESV (reference sequence). The CDR3 sequence: CASSPIAGAIQETQYF. The CDR3 coding sequence is TGTGCCAGCAGCCCAATAGCGGGGGCCATCCAAGAGACCCAGTACTTC.

The chain couples TRBV5-1 to TRBJ2-5; either TRBD1 or TRBD2 may fit D (6 bases each). V lost 3 bases and J 7 bases, leaving 22 bases between the germline ends. Germline CDR1 is SGHRS and CDR2 is YFSETQ. CDR3 length equals 16 residues. The CDR3 is CASSWPDRNPEGTQYF. CDR3 nucleotide sequence: TGCGCCAGCAGCTGGCCCGACAGGAACCCGGAGGGGACCCAGTACTTC.